This entry concerns a single TCR beta chain. The antigen is not known. The CDR3 covers 13 residues. Trimming removed 7 bases at V and 8 bases at J, with 15 bases between. Germline lookup yields CDR1 SGHRS and CDR2 YFSETQ. The use of a sample-barcoded 5' primer and a J-beta primer mix characterized a second PCR of 7 to 11 cycles. Every cDNA was tagged by a template-switch adaptor with 12 random nucleotides. MiXCR, applied by TCRdb to the 5' RACE reads, yields one record per CDR3 protein. The data show about 1,500,000 distinct CDR3 sequences, about 30% seen once. This entry belongs to a study of blood T cells in healthy people across ages. General observations from the study: CMV infection status of these donors was not known. Per million T cells, the diversity of TCR beta decreased roughly linearly as age advanced.

This sequence originates from a woman under 40 in good health. Sequenced sample: blood. V usage is TRBV5-1 and J usage is TRBJ1-4; D possibly corresponds to TRBD1 (6 bases). Here the CDR3 DNA reads TGCGCCAGCGGATCAGGGGAGCGCGAAAAACTGTTTTTT. Translated: CASGSGEREKLFF.